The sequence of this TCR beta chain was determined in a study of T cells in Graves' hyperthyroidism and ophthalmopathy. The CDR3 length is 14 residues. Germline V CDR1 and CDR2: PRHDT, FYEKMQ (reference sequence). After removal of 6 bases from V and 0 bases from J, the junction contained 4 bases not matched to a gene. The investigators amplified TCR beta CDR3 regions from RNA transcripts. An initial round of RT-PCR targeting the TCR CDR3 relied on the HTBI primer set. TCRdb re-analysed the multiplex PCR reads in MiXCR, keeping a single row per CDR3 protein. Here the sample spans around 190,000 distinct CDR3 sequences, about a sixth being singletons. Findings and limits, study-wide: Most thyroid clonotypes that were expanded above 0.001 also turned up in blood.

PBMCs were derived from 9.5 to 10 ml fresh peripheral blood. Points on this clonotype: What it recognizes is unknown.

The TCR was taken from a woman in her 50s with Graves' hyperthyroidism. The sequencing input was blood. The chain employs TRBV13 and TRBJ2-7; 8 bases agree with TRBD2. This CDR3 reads CASRRAGGSYEQYF. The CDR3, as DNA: TGTGCCAGCAGGAGGGCGGGAGGCTCCTACGAGCAGTACTTC.